This T cell receptor (beta chain) stems from a study of T cells in Graves' hyperthyroidism and ophthalmopathy (dated by TCRdb to between 2018 and 2021). Describing the broader study: Peripheral blood samples were taken at initial diagnosis, before any treatment was given. A discovery cohort of about a hundred patients, roughly 43 with Graves' ophthalmopathy and fewer than 65 with stable Graves' hyperthyroidism, was used to find distinguishing TCR V-J signatures. The paper reports TCR Vbeta CDR3 sequencing of 130 to 150 peripheral blood samples: over 40 ophthalmopathy, around 80 hyperthyroidism and around 17 progressor patients. In addition, the study compared T-cell repertoires in thyroid tissue and in blood from roughly 6 Graves' hyperthyroidism patients. The approximately 100 discovery patients were randomly split 7:3 into training and test sets. After sampling, hyperthyroidism patients received methimazole starting at 30 mg daily, and ophthalmopathy patients received high-dose intravenous methylprednisolone. An independent validation cohort of fewer than 20 hyperthyroidism patients and 17 patients who later progressed to ophthalmopathy tested prospective prediction of ophthalmopathy. Beyond this particular receptor, the publication reports: Most expanded thyroid clonotypes (frequency above 0.001) were also detected in blood, a finding suggesting that blood repertoires may reflect thyroid immune responses. In validation, the model predicted progression to ophthalmopathy with 60% to 71% sensitivity and 72% to 85% specificity, a median of around 6.6 months before onset. Sample size was not statistically predetermined, and investigators were not blinded to group allocation. A model built on a 13 V-J signature distinguished ophthalmopathy from stable hyperthyroidism, reaching 85% to 90% sensitivity and 81.08% specificity in cross-validation and 80%/75% in testing.

Amplification of TCR beta CDR3 regions was carried out from RNA transcripts. A first-round RT-PCR of the TCR CDR3 used the HTBI primer set with the Qiagen OneStep RT-PCR kit. Libraries were constructed in a second round of multiplex PCR, after which size selection and purification were carried out. The libraries were sequenced on an Illumina HiSeq2000 using paired-end 100 bp reads. The paper's data handling went like this. SOAPnuke was used to process the raw data, removing reads that contained adapters or uncalled bases, had a mean Phred below 15, or lacked an exact match to the constant primer or identifier. COPE v1.2.5 was used to merge high-quality paired reads, and clonotypes were defined as unique nucleotide sequences. Clonotypes were aligned to IMGT TRBV, TRBD and TRBJ reference segments using MiTCR v1.1. Only V-J combinations with frequency above 0.0001, covering 99% to 99.2% of repertoires, were analysed. A TCS score was defined as the ratio of F50 (clonal expansion) to E x V (chaos), with BLOSUM62-based TCRdist applied between CDR3 peptides within each V-J. Welch's t-statistics and random forest reduced 514 V-J features to 13, which were used in a naive Bayes classifier (R e1071). TCRdb itself trimmed the public reads at Q25 with fastp, ran MiXCR and retained productive beta chains. Each record represents a unique CDR3 protein, reported with the most common genes and DNA among its rows. The V and J calls reflect TCRdb's pipeline rather than the authors' work. The sample includes about 520,000 distinct CDR3 sequences, with roughly a quarter observed a single time. The leading ten clones occupy around 11% of the sample.

V loses 5 bases of germline sequence and J loses 5 bases, and the interval between the two ends is 6 bases. The cysteine opens and the phenylalanine closes a CDR3 of 12 amino acids. The kept DNA is CDR3 alone, 36 bases in frame from the first base. Moderately to severely active disease, a Clinical Activity Score of at least 3, a NOSPECS grade of at least 4, and a duration under 3 months were present in ophthalmopathy patients. Patients with uncontrolled infections, other autoimmune diseases, pregnancy or lactation were excluded. Diagnoses relied on clinical symptoms, serum thyroxine and TRAb, thyroid ultrasound and orbital computed tomography. PBMCs were separated from roughly 10 ml of fresh peripheral blood using Ficoll-Paque density gradient centrifugation. Trizol reagent was used to extract total RNA, and RNA quality was then checked on an Agilent 2100 Bioanalyzer. A note on this clonotype: Its target antigen remains unknown. No much larger clonotype is one base removed from it; base qualities were not supplied.

The sequenced material came from blood. The sequence derives from a woman in her 30s with Graves' ophthalmopathy. In this chain, TRBV12-3 or TRBV12-4 is recombined with TRBJ2-2, with an unclear D gene assignment. For the CDR3, the sequence is CASSHETGELFF. The DNA is as follows: TGTGCCAGCAGTCACGAGACCGGGGAGCTGTTTTTT.